This TCR beta chain emerged from a study of tumor-infiltrating lymphocytes in primary liver carcinoma. Turning to the study itself: Resecting the tumor surgically was how the patients' primary liver carcinoma was treated. Men as well as women, aged 30 to 69 years, made up the patients. Roughly 3.5 to 7.13 million productive TCRbeta reads were obtained per sample, with similar numbers across tissue types.

Many counts were recorded for this clonotype. The ends lost 5 bases at V and 10 bases at J; junction bases unmatched: 9. The CDR3 runs to 13 residues. Germline V gene lookup returns CDR1 SGHAT and CDR2 FQNNGV. With 400 to 550 ng total RNA as template and a constant-region primer, TCR beta cDNA was made. Construction of TCR beta libraries relied on three successive nested multiplex PCR rounds employing slightly modified ARM-PCR. A C-beta reverse primer was combined with TRBV1-TRBV30 forward primers in the first two PCR rounds, and each round had roughly 9 cycles. Using its own MiXCR run on the multiplex PCR reads, TCRdb lists one record per CDR3 protein. This sample has around 170,000 distinct CDR3 sequences, with over 50% found just once. Both blood RNA, taken from unsorted whole blood, and germline DNA were extracted.

This TCR was recovered from a man aged 40-50 years with primary liver carcinoma and hepatitis B virus infection. V gene TRBV11-2 combines with J gene TRBJ2-3; 7 bases are a match to TRBD2. Sequenced sample: peripheral blood. The CDR3 DNA reads as TGTGCCAGCAGCCTAGGGAGGGATCCAGCGCAGTATTTT. Translation gives CASSLGRDPAQYF.